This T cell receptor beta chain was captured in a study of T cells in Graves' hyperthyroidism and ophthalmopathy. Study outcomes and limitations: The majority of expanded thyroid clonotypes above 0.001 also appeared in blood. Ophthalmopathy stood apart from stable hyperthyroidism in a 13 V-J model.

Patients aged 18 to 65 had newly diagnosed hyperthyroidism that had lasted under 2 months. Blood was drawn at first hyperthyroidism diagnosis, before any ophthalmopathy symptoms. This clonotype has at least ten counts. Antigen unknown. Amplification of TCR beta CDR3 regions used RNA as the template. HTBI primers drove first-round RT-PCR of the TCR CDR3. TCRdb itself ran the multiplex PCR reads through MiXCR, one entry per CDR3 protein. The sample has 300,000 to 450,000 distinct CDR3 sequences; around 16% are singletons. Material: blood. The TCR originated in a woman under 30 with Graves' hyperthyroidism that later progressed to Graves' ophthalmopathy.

CDR3 residues: CATSRQGAEAFF. The CDR3 coding sequence is TGTGCCACCAGCAGACAGGGGGCTGAAGCTTTCTTT. V is TRBV15 and J is TRBJ1-1, with 7 bases aligning to TRBD1. This CDR3 spans 12 amino acids. CDR1 LNHNV and CDR2 YYDKDF come from the germline V gene (reference sequence). Trimming at V came to 2 bases and at J to 6 bases, leaving 0 bases not matched to a gene.